These 25 T cell receptor beta chains share one sample of origin, sequenced in a study of post-analysis software for immune sequencing data. Their antigen targets remain unknown. Study results and caveats: Five TRBV segments, TRBV5-6, TRBV5-1 and TRBV20-1 among them, were found more frequent in patients than controls.

Presence of unique molecular identifiers characterized the TCR beta cDNA libraries. TCRdb fed the PCR reads into MiXCR, producing one record per CDR3 protein. Of approximately 350,000 distinct CDR3 sequences in the sample, less than 40% were seen once. Sequenced sample: blood. The receptors stem from a girl aged 5-17 years with multiple sclerosis.

This clonotype appeared once. The genes are TRBV12-3 or TRBV12-4 and TRBJ1-1; tentative D call: TRBD1 (5 bases). This CDR3 contains 14 residues. V lost 6 bases, J lost 3 bases, and 14 bases lay in between. The chain's CDR3 is CASRKPKGHTEAFF. In DNA form, the CDR3 reads TGTGCCAGCAGAAAACCAAAGGGACACACTGAAGCTTTCTTT.

The V and J genes are TRBV3-1 and TRBJ2-5, with D unresolved. CDR1 is LGHDT, CDR2 YNNKEL, per germline (reference sequence). Trimming took off 0 bases at V and 4 bases at J, with 12 bases between the two ends. The CDR3 totals 15 residues. The chain's CDR3 is CASSQEPGWGETQYF. In nucleotides, the CDR3 is TGTGCCAGCAGCCAAGAACCCGGGTGGGGAGAGACCCAGTACTTC.

This clonotype was observed at least ten times. One junction end does not reproduce the germline sequence, and a read error may be involved. The rearrangement links TRBV7-7 to TRBJ2-5; the D gene is possibly TRBD2 (6 bases). Germline V gene data show CDR1 as SSHAT and CDR2 as FNYEAQ (reference sequence). The CDR3 sequence is 14 residues long. Here the CDR3 DNA reads TGTGCTAGCAGCTTAACGGCGGGAAGAGAGACCCAGTACTTC. This gives the protein CASSLTAGRETQYF.

There are a few counts of this clonotype. The gene calls are TRBV20-1 and TRBJ1-6, with TRBD1 matching over 9 bases. V lost 5 bases and J lost 6; bases outside the gene matches: 5. Looked up from germline, CDR1 is DFQATT and CDR2 is SNEGSKA (reference sequence). CDR3 length: 14 residues. CDR3 DNA sequence: TGCAGTGCTTCCCGGACAGGGGTTAATTCACCCCTCCACTTT. Protein: CSASRTGVNSPLHF.

V is TRBV20-1 and J is TRBJ2-7; 10 positions match TRBD1. The CDR3 length is 12 residues. The trim removed 8 bases at V and 7 bases at J, leaving 8 bases unmatched. Germline V CDR1 and CDR2: DFQATT, SNEGSKA (reference sequence). The CDR3 here is CSTGTGEREQYF. The CDR3 DNA reads as TGCAGTACCGGGACAGGGGAAAGGGAGCAGTACTTC.

V and J are TRBV4-1 and TRBJ1-2, with D unresolved. Germline-derived CDR1 and CDR2 are MGHRA and YSYEKL. The CDR3 totals 16 residues. Deletions cut 0 bases from V and 2 bases from J, with 13 bases between. The CDR3 protein is CASSQDRSSPNYGYTF. CDR3 DNA sequence: TGCGCCAGCAGCCAAGATCGGTCCTCCCCCAACTATGGCTACACCTTC.

At least ten counts were recorded for this clonotype. This rearrangement joins TRBV7-2 to TRBJ1-1; D ambiguous. V lost 1 base to trimming and J lost 1 base, with 7 bases between them. The CDR3 consists of 14 residues. Germline-derived CDR1 and CDR2 are SGHTA and FQGNSA. The CDR3 loop reads CASSLEGGNTEAFF. CDR3 bases: TGTGCCAGCAGCTTAGAGGGTGGGAACACTGAAGCTTTCTTT.

As for this clonotype: One junction end does not reproduce the germline sequence, and a read error may be involved. The gene calls are TRBV28 and TRBJ2-7; D is ambiguous. The V gene's germline CDR1 is MDHEN and CDR2 SYDVKM. The CDR3 is 13 amino acids. The CDR3: CASSLGSHYEQYF. The CDR3 DNA sequence: TGTGCCAGCAGTTTGGGCAGCCACTACGAACAGTACTTC.

This clonotype was observed a handful of times. The chain has TRBV7-9 and TRBJ2-7; 11 bases line up with TRBD2. The CDR3 covers 17 residues. V gave up 0 bases and J gave up 2 bases; unmatched junction bases: 6. The germline V gene encodes CDR1 SEHNR and CDR2 FQNEAQ (reference sequence). In DNA, the CDR3 is TGTGCCAGCAGCTTAGCTCAGGGGACTAGCGGACCCTACGAGCAGTACTTC. As protein: CASSLAQGTSGPYEQYF. Drawing the rest from reference TRBV7-9 and TRBJ2-7, the complete variable domain is DTGVSQNPRHKITKRGQNVTFRCDPISEHNRLYWYRQTLGQGPEFLTYFQNEAQLEKSRLLSDRFSAERPKGSFSTLEIQRTEQGDSAMYLCASSLAQGTSGPYEQYFGPGTRLTVT.

The chain is built from TRBV5-1 and TRBJ2-3, with D possibly TRBD2 on 5 matching bases. This CDR3 contains 15 residues. V was trimmed by 2 bases and J by 3 bases, leaving 13 bases between them. The V gene's germline CDR1 is SGHRS and CDR2 YFSETQ. The CDR3 loop reads CASSFSGPGTDTQYF. CDR3 nucleotides: TGCGCCAGCAGCTTCAGCGGACCCGGGACAGATACGCAGTATTTT.

On this clonotype itself: A much larger clone lies a single base off, so this may be a read error. The CDR3 is CASSGAWGVGETQYF. Written as DNA, the CDR3 is TGTGCCAGCAGTGGAGCCTGGGGGGTCGGAGAGACCCAGTACTTC. This chain links TRBV2 with TRBJ2-5, with D maybe TRBD2 (6 bases). Germline V gives CDR1 SNHLY, CDR2 FYNNEI. The CDR3 is made up of 15 amino acids. Trimming took 4 bases from V and 4 from J, leaving 16 bases between them.

This chain joins TRBV7-2 and TRBJ1-2; 11 bases agree with TRBD1. The length of the CDR3 is 16 residues. The V gene's germline CDR1 is SGHTA and CDR2 FQGNSA. V was pared by 5 bases and J by 4 bases, with 9 bases of the junction left unmatched. The CDR3 spells CASSASGTGGIYGYTF. The CDR3 bases are TGTGCCAGCAGCGCATCCGGGACAGGGGGAATCTATGGCTACACCTTC.

The chain couples TRBV29-1 to TRBJ1-4, with D unclear. CDR1 is SQVTM, CDR2 ANQGSEA, per germline. The CDR3 spans 12 residues. V lost 4 bases and J lost 3, with 6 bases in between. The CDR3 reads CSVGSANEKLFF. The CDR3 DNA reads TGCAGCGTTGGGTCGGCTAATGAAAAACTGTTTTTT.

This clonotype was counted between two and nine times. This rearrangement joins TRBV10-3 to TRBJ2-7, with D possibly TRBD1 on 5 matching bases. V was shortened by 4 bases and J by 0 bases, with 13 bases between the two germline ends. The CDR3 is made up of 15 amino acids. Germline V lookup: CDR1 ENHRY, CDR2 SYGVKD. In DNA, the CDR3 is TGTGCCATCAGTGGACCGGAACAGGCCTCCTACGAGCAGTACTTC. This translates into CAISGPEQASYEQYF.

The J gene is TRBJ1-2, the V gene TRBV29-1, with D possibly matching TRBD1 (5 bases). The CDR3 totals 15 residues. CDR1 is SQVTM and CDR2 is ANQGSEA in the germline V gene. V was trimmed by 5 bases and J by 4 bases, leaving 20 bases between them. CDR3 residues: CSVLAQGRSFYGYTF. The CDR3 DNA sequence: TGCAGCGTTCTGGCTCAGGGAAGAAGTTTCTATGGCTACACCTTC.

V and J are TRBV20-1 and TRBJ2-3; 7 positions match TRBD1. CDR1 is DFQATT and CDR2 is SNEGSKA in the germline V gene (reference sequence). The CDR3 contains 14 residues. The V gene end was trimmed by 4 bases and the J gene end by 0 bases; junction bases not matched to a gene: 4. The chain's CDR3 is CSATPGGSTDTQYF. The CDR3 coding sequence is TGCAGTGCTACTCCAGGGGGAAGCACAGATACGCAGTATTTT.

CDR3 loop: CASRTDRGGYEQYF. The CDR3 DNA follows: TGTGCCAGCAGGACTGACAGGGGTGGCTACGAGCAGTACTTC. This chain links TRBV7-2 with TRBJ2-7; 8 bases map to TRBD1. Germline CDR1 SGHTA, CDR2 FQGNSA. The length of the CDR3 is 14 residues. The V and J ends lost 6 bases and 3 bases, in that order; junction bases with no gene match: 7.

The CDR3: CASSLPLAGGTDTQYF. As DNA, the CDR3 is TGTGCCAGCAGTCTCCCCCTAGCGGGGGGCACAGATACGCAGTATTTT. The chain joins TRBV6-2 or TRBV6-3 to TRBJ2-3, with 10 bases identical to TRBD2. The CDR3 is 16 amino acids. Germline CDR1 is MNHEY and CDR2 is SVGEGT. V was clipped by 5 bases and J by 1 base; unmatched bases: 6.

The gene calls are TRBV9 and TRBJ1-1, with 9 bases that match TRBD1. V lost 0 bases, J lost 0 bases, and 9 bases stayed unmatched. CDR3 size: 18 residues. The germline CDR1 and CDR2 sequences are SGDLS and YYNGEE. The CDR3 reads CASSVGYGQGIMNTEAFF. As DNA, the CDR3 is TGTGCCAGCAGCGTAGGATACGGACAGGGGATTATGAACACTGAAGCTTTCTTT.

This clonotype was picked up one time. This rearrangement joins TRBV12-3 or TRBV12-4 to TRBJ2-3; D may correspond to TRBD1 or TRBD2 (6 bases each). CDR3 length: 15 amino acids. Trimming pared 7 bases from V and 8 bases from J, leaving 22 bases between. CDR3 amino acids: CASTKYPGEVGTQYF. DNA for the CDR3: TGTGCCAGCACCAAGTATCCAGGGGAGGTTGGTACGCAGTATTTT.

The gene calls are TRBV25-1 and TRBJ1-2, with D possibly TRBD1 on 5 matching bases. The germline V gene has CDR1 MGHDK and CDR2 SYGVNS. V lost 5 bases to trimming and J lost 8 bases, with 18 bases between them. This CDR3 has 14 residues. The CDR3 bases are TGTGCCAGCAGTTATCCGGGGGGGACCTGCGGCTACACCTTC. Translation gives CASSYPGGTCGYTF.

This clonotype turned up a few times. The chain recombines TRBV20-1 with TRBJ1-5, with D uncertain. This CDR3 has 14 residues. The V gene's germline CDR1 is DFQATT and CDR2 SNEGSKA (reference sequence). Trimming cost V 0 bases and J 6 bases, with 12 bases left between them. The CDR3 protein is CSARESGLGQPQHF. In DNA form, the CDR3 reads TGCAGTGCTAGAGAGTCTGGTCTAGGTCAGCCCCAGCATTTT.

This clonotype was seen a handful of times. This chain uses TRBV6-5 with TRBJ1-1; 10 bases line up with TRBD1. There are 15 residues in the CDR3. Per the germline V gene, CDR1 is MNHEY and CDR2 is SVGAGI. The trim removed 2 bases at V and 4 bases at J, leaving 4 bases unmatched. The CDR3 protein is CASSYGTGAVTEAFF. The CDR3 DNA reads as TGTGCCAGCAGTTACGGGACAGGGGCTGTCACTGAAGCTTTCTTT.

The chain combines TRBV14 with TRBJ2-1; no clear D. From germline, CDR1 is SGHDN and CDR2 FVKESK. The V gene lost 10 bases and the J gene lost 8 bases, with 33 bases spanning the gap. This CDR3 is 18 amino acids long. CDR3 nucleotides: TGTGCCACCAGATCGGGCCGGTGGAACAGTTCCCCTTGGGATGAGCAGTTCTTC. Protein product: CATRSGRWNSSPWDEQFF. The variable domain in full, with the rest retrieved from reference TRBV14 and TRBJ2-1, is EAGVTQFPSHSVIEKGQTVTLRCDPISGHDNLYWYRRVMGKEIKFLLHFVKESKQDESGMPNNRFLAERTGGTYSTLKVQPAELEDSGVYFCATRSGRWNSSPWDEQFFGPGTRLTVL.

This clonotype was observed a few times. The chain has TRBV7-8 and TRBJ2-7, with D unclear. Looked up from germline, CDR1 is SGHVS and CDR2 is FQNEAQ. CDR3 length: 11 amino acids. Trimming took off 2 bases at V and 6 bases at J, with 5 bases between the two ends. The CDR3 DNA reads as TGTGCCAGCAGCTTAAGTTTCGAGCAGTACTTC. It is translated as CASSLSFEQYF.